The 21 T cell receptor beta chains below all came from one sample that was sequenced in a study of cytomegalovirus exposure and HLA in healthy donors. Primers for the PCR totalled 60 Vbeta and 13 Jbeta. Data came from immunoSEQ multiplex PCR; TCRdb stores just in-frame clones and leaves some out. Of more than 110,000 clones listed, 75% to 90% were seen once; the top ten hold roughly 1.2%. Material: PBMCs. The receptors originated from a female donor in good health and CMV-seronegative.

The gene calls are TRBV19 and TRBJ1-5, with D hard to call. Germline values: CDR1 LNHDA, CDR2 SQIVND (reference sequence). Between the trimmed V and J ends, which lost 3 bases and 7 bases, there was a span of 13 bases. This CDR3 region has 14 residues. The CDR3 DNA reads as TGTGCCAGTAGTATTCGGTTGGAGGAGCAGCCCCAGCATTTT. Translated, it gives CASSIRLEEQPQHF.

The chain couples TRBV6-1 to TRBJ1-3, with a tentative D call TRBD1 (5 bases). The germline gives CDR1 MNHNS, CDR2 SASEGT. Trimming left V 1 base short and J 0 bases short, with 7 bases between. CDR3 length equals 15 residues. DNA of the CDR3: TGTGCCAGCAGTGAAGGGACAACCTCTGGAAACACCATATATTTT. Protein product: CASSEGTTSGNTIYF.

This sequence joins TRBV15 and TRBJ1-2; 7 positions agree with TRBD1. CDR1 LNHNV and CDR2 YYDKDF come from the germline V gene (reference sequence). The CDR3 is 14 amino acids. The ends lost 0 bases at V and 6 bases at J; junction bases unmatched: 4. CDR3 nucleotide sequence: TGTGCCACCAGCAGAGATTGGGGACAGAATGGCTACACCTTC. Its protein product is CATSRDWGQNGYTF.

The V call is TRBV19, the J call TRBJ1-1; perhaps TRBD1 as D (6 bases). The CDR3 length is 13 residues. Germline lookup yields CDR1 LNHDA and CDR2 SQIVND (reference sequence). V lost 5 bases to trimming and J lost 5 bases, with 12 bases between them. CDR3 nucleotide sequence: TGTGCCAGTAGTTTACAGGGATTTACTGAAGCTTTCTTT. Protein: CASSLQGFTEAFF.

V usage is TRBV25-1 and J usage is TRBJ2-7; no clear D gene. Germline CDR1 and CDR2: MGHDK and SYGVNS. This CDR3 has 12 residues. Trimming took off 3 bases at V and 6 bases at J, with 9 bases between the two ends. CDR3 sequence: CASSDLRSEQYF. The CDR3 DNA is TGTGCCAGCAGTGATTTGAGGAGCGAGCAGTACTTC.

CDR3 residues: CASGQGYTDTQYF. The CDR3 DNA reads TGTGCCAGCGGCCAGGGGTACACAGATACGCAGTATTTT. The chain links TRBV6-5 to TRBJ2-3; D might be TRBD1 (6 bases). The CDR3 runs to 13 residues. Deletions cut 8 bases from V and 2 bases from J, with 11 bases between. The germline CDR1 and CDR2 sequences are MNHEY and SVGAGI.

This clone occurred a few times. The gene calls are TRBV6-1 and TRBJ1-5, with D unresolved. Germline V lookup: CDR1 MNHNS, CDR2 SASEGT. Trimming pared 1 base from V and 4 bases from J, leaving 5 bases between. This CDR3 is built from 13 residues. The CDR3 loop is CASSEDGNQPQHF. The CDR3 DNA follows: TGTGCCAGCAGTGAAGACGGGAATCAGCCCCAGCATTTT.

The V and J genes are TRBV11-2 and TRBJ2-1; TRBD2 matches at 10 bases. The V segment lost 3 bases and the J segment 8 bases; nucleotides outside the gene matches: 7. This CDR3 has 15 amino acids. Germline CDR1 is SGHAT and CDR2 is FQNNGV. For the CDR3, the DNA is TGTGCCAGCAGCTTCTCTAGCGGGAGTACCCATGAGCAGTTCTTC. It encodes CASSFSSGSTHEQFF. Variable domain in full (rest from reference TRBV11-2 and TRBJ2-1): EAGVAQSPRYKIIEKRQSVAFWCNPISGHATLYWYQQILGQGPKLLIQFQNNGVVDDSQLPKDRFSAERLKGVDSTLKIQPAKLEDSAVYLCASSFSSGSTHEQFFGPGTRLTVL.

This clone was found a few times. The chain recombines TRBV5-1 with TRBJ1-5; 9 bases line up with TRBD1. This CDR3 spans 15 amino acids. The trim removed 0 bases at V and 5 bases at J, leaving 3 bases unmatched. Per the germline V gene, CDR1 is SGHRS and CDR2 is YFSETQ. The CDR3 DNA sequence: TGCGCCAGCAGCTTGGGGGACAGGGAATATCAGCCCCAGCATTTT. Translating gives CASSLGDREYQPQHF.

The chain employs TRBV18 and TRBJ2-6; tentative D call: TRBD1 (5 bases). The CDR3 has 13 residues. Germline CDR1 and CDR2: KGHSH and LQKENI. Trimming removed 10 bases at V and 4 bases at J, with 11 bases between. The CDR3 region is CATKGVGANVLTF. CDR3 bases: TGTGCCACCAAAGGGGTCGGGGCCAACGTCCTGACTTTC.

J is TRBJ2-1 and V is TRBV11-2, with D perhaps TRBD1 (5 bases). Deletions cut 1 base from V and 5 bases from J, with 12 bases between. Germline V gene sequence: CDR1 SGHAT, CDR2 FQNNGV. This CDR3 is built from 15 residues. The CDR3 region is CASSLGFRTNNEQFF. The CDR3 DNA is TGTGCCAGCAGCTTAGGATTCAGGACAAACAATGAGCAGTTCTTC.

The chain links TRBV13 to TRBJ1-2; D call uncertain. Germline CDR1 is PRHDT and CDR2 is FYEKMQ (reference sequence). This CDR3 comprises 15 residues. V was pared by 0 bases and J by 4 bases, with 12 bases between. The DNA of the CDR3 is TGTGCCAGCAGCTTAGGCCTAAAGATAACCTATGGCTACACCTTC. Its translation is CASSLGLKITYGYTF.

This rearrangement joins TRBV4-2 to TRBJ1-5; 8 nucleotides line up with TRBD1. Germline V gene lookup returns CDR1 LGHNA and CDR2 YNFKEQ. The CDR3 spans 17 residues. Unmatched junction bases numbered 6, after V lost 2 bases and J lost 0 bases. CDR3 in DNA: TGTGCCAGCAGCCAAAAGGACAGGGCTTATAGCAATCAGCCCCAGCATTTT. Translated: CASSQKDRAYSNQPQHF.

The chain is built from TRBV27 and TRBJ2-7; D is unclear. CDR3 length equals 15 residues. V dropped 5 bases and J dropped 0 bases, with 14 bases sitting between them. The germline gives CDR1 MNHEY, CDR2 SMNVEV (reference sequence). CDR3 DNA: TGTGCCAGCAGTCCGCTAGAGGCCTACTCCTACGAGCAGTACTTC. It codes for CASSPLEAYSYEQYF.

The DNA for the CDR3 is TGTGCCAGCAGTAAGGACAGGGCTAACACCGGGGAGCTGTTTTTT. Residues: CASSKDRANTGELFF. J is TRBJ2-2 and V is TRBV6-1, with 8 bases aligning to TRBD1. The CDR3 has 15 residues. Germline V lookup: CDR1 MNHNS, CDR2 SASEGT. Trimming cost V 5 bases and J 2 bases; bases outside gene matches: 4.

As DNA, the CDR3 is TGCAGCGCCGAGAGTCTAGCGGGAACTCCCGGGGAGCTGTTTTTT. It is translated as CSAESLAGTPGELFF. The chain combines TRBV29-1 with TRBJ2-2; 9 bases fit TRBD2. This CDR3 has 15 residues. Germline-derived CDR1 and CDR2 are SQVTM and ANQGSEA. The V and J ends lost 7 bases and 6 bases, in that order; junction bases with no gene match: 12.

This chain joins TRBV2 and TRBJ2-2, with TRBD1 identical over 9 bases. V gave up 6 bases and J gave up 2 bases; unmatched junction bases: 1. The germline CDR1 and CDR2 sequences are SNHLY and FYNNEI. The CDR3 totals 14 residues. The CDR3 nucleotides read TGTGCCAGCAGGGGACAGGGAAACACCGGGGAGCTGTTTTTT. Protein: CASRGQGNTGELFF.

V is TRBV9 and J is TRBJ2-7; weak D call: TRBD2 (5 bases). Germline V gene data show CDR1 as SGDLS and CDR2 as YYNGEE. The CDR3 spans 15 residues. Trimming stripped 0 bases from V and 4 bases from J, with 14 bases between. CDR3 region: CASSVDAGPIYEQYF. The CDR3, as DNA: TGTGCCAGCAGCGTAGACGCGGGTCCCATTTACGAGCAGTACTTC. Drawing the rest from reference TRBV9 and TRBJ2-7, the complete variable domain is DSGVTQTPKHLITATGQRVTLRCSPRSGDLSVYWYQQSLDQGLQFLIQYYNGEERAKGNILERFSAQQFPDLHSELNLSSLELGDSALYFCASSVDAGPIYEQYFGPGTRLTVT.

The chain links TRBV11-3 to TRBJ2-5; D unresolved. V gave up 5 bases and J gave up 1 base, with 8 bases separating them. The CDR3 is 13 residues long. Germline CDR1 and CDR2: SGHNT and YENEEA. The DNA of the CDR3 is TGTGCCAGCAGCCTACGAGGCCAAGAGACCCAGTACTTC. Translating it yields CASSLRGQETQYF.

This clone showed up just once. The J gene is TRBJ2-1, the V gene TRBV19; 8 nucleotides agree with TRBD1. Per germline, CDR1 LNHDA and CDR2 SQIVND (reference sequence). Trimming took 3 bases from V and 6 from J; bases not matched to a gene: 1. The CDR3 contains 13 residues. The CDR3 region has the DNA TGTGCCAGTAGTATCGGGACAGGCAATGAGCAGTTCTTC. As protein: CASSIGTGNEQFF.

This chain links TRBV25-1 with TRBJ2-1, with 8 positions matching TRBD2. From germline, CDR1 is MGHDK and CDR2 SYGVNS. This CDR3 is built from 16 residues. Germline trimming cut 5 bases from V and 3 bases from J; bases unmatched to any gene: 9. As DNA, the CDR3 is TGTGCCAGCAGTACCCGCGTAGCGGGAATCTACAATGAGCAGTTCTTC. It is translated as CASSTRVAGIYNEQFF.